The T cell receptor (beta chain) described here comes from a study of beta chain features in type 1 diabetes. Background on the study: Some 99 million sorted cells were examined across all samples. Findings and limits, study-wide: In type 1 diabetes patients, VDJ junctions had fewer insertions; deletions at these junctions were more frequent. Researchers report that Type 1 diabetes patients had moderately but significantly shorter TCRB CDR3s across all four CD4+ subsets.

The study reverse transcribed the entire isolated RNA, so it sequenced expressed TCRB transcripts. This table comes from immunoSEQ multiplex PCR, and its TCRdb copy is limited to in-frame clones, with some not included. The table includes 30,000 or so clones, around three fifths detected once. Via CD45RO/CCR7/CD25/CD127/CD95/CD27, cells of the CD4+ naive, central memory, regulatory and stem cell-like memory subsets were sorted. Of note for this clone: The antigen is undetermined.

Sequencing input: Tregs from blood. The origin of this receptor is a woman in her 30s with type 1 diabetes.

DNA of the CDR3: TGTGCCACCCGACAGGGACGGAACACTGAAGCTTTCTTT. It codes for CATRQGRNTEAFF. The chain recombines TRBV27 with TRBJ1-1, with 7 bases lining up with TRBD1. CDR1 is MNHEY and CDR2 is SMNVEV in the germline V gene (reference sequence). This CDR3 contains 13 residues. Trimming took 10 bases from V and 1 from J; bases not matched to a gene: 6.